Each of the 2 T cell receptor beta chains below was sequenced from the same sample in a study of T-cell reconstitution after alpha-beta-depleted transplantation in children. Construction of the TCRbeta library involved unique molecular identifiers. MiXCR, run by TCRdb on the PCR reads, gives a single entry per CDR3 protein. The sample holds about a million distinct CDR3 sequences, around 30% seen once. This sample comprised PBMCs, mostly from graft donor cells, obtained 360 days after TCRalphabeta/CD19-depleted stem cell transplant. The receptors originated from a boy in the first two years of life who had a stem cell transplant for SCID, so the T cells may come from the graft donor.

This clonotype was found a few times. The chain couples TRBV7-9 to TRBJ2-3; tentatively, D is TRBD1 (7 bases). The CDR3 length is 16 residues. Trimming left V 5 bases short and J 2 bases short, with 17 bases between. The germline gives CDR1 SEHNR, CDR2 FQNEAQ (reference sequence). The DNA of the CDR3 is TGTGCCAGCAGCCGCCGACAGGGAGGCCCCACAGATACGCAGTATTTT. Its protein is CASSRRQGGPTDTQYF.

The chain joins TRBV5-6 to TRBJ2-7; 11 bases are a match to TRBD1. J lost 12 bases, V lost 4 bases, and 15 bases had no gene match. Per germline, CDR1 SGHDT and CDR2 YYEEEE. The CDR3 spans 15 residues. In DNA, the CDR3 is TGTGCCAGCAGCCTCCTTTCCGGGACAGGGGGGAGTCGGTACTTC. Its protein is CASSLLSGTGGSRYF.